The 27 T cell receptor beta chains in this list originate from one sample, sequenced in a study of blood T cells in healthy people across ages. Next came a second PCR, run for about 6 to 12 cycles, which used a sample-barcoded 5' primer along with a J-beta primer mix. TCRdb called the 5' RACE reads again in MiXCR, with one record for every CDR3 protein. The sample holds about 1.4 million distinct CDR3 sequences; around 55% are singletons and the top ten take 5.5% to 8%. The sequenced sample consisted of blood. Source of these receptors: a man between 18 and 35 years old in good health.

J is TRBJ2-1 and V is TRBV7-2, with D possibly TRBD1 on 6 matching bases. The V end lost 0 bases, the J end lost 7 bases, and 16 bases lay between the germline ends. Looked up from germline, CDR1 is SGHTA and CDR2 is FQGNSA. The CDR3 has 16 residues. This CDR3 is CASSLAPQGNNNEQFF. The CDR3, as DNA: TGTGCCAGCAGCTTAGCGCCACAGGGAAATAATAATGAGCAGTTCTTC.

This clonotype has only a few counts. The chain employs TRBV6-2 or TRBV6-3 and TRBJ1-5, with a tentative D call TRBD1 (5 bases). Deletions cut 7 bases from V and 0 bases from J, with 10 bases between. The CDR3 is 14 amino acids. The germline CDR1 and CDR2 sequences are MNHEY and SVGEGT. In DNA, the CDR3 is TGTGCCAGCATCGGCGGACATAGCAATCAGCCCCAGCATTTT. Its protein is CASIGGHSNQPQHF.

With respect to this clonotype: Germline is not matched at one junction end, which may reflect a read error. V usage is TRBV4-1 and J usage is TRBJ1-2; TRBD1 aligns across 7 bases. Per the germline V gene, CDR1 is MGHRA and CDR2 is YSYEKL. CDR3 length: 17 amino acids. The CDR3 region is CAGSQARGGLPIYGYTF. The CDR3 DNA reads as TGCGCCGGCAGCCAAGCCAGGGGGGGACTCCCCATTTATGGCTACACCTTC.

DNA for the CDR3: TGCAGCGTTGTATTAGTGTTCCCCACGTCTGGCTACACCTTC. Its protein is CSVVLVFPTSGYTF. This rearrangement joins TRBV29-1 to TRBJ1-2; D not resolved. Germline V gene data show CDR1 as SQVTM and CDR2 as ANQGSEA. The CDR3 spans 14 residues. V was shortened by 4 bases and J by 7 bases, with 19 bases between the two germline ends.

This clonotype has a handful of counts. V gene TRBV25-1 combines with J gene TRBJ2-5; maybe TRBD2 (5 bases). The germline V gene encodes CDR1 MGHDK and CDR2 SYGVNS. This CDR3 contains 16 residues. With 4 bases removed from V and 0 bases from J, the gap between germline ends came to 15 bases. The chain's CDR3 is CASSGGAVRYQETQYF. Here the CDR3 DNA reads TGTGCCAGCAGTGGGGGAGCGGTCCGGTACCAAGAGACCCAGTACTTC.

This clonotype was detected a few times. This chain links TRBV4-3 with TRBJ2-5, with D tentatively TRBD1 or TRBD2 (5 bases each). Trimming pared 0 bases from V and 5 bases from J, leaving 19 bases between. The length of the CDR3 is 17 residues. Per germline, CDR1 LGHNA and CDR2 YSLEER. DNA of the CDR3: TGCGCCAGCAGCCAAGAGCCCGGCAGGGCCTCGGGGGAGACCCAGTACTTC. Translation gives CASSQEPGRASGETQYF.

This clonotype was counted once. In DNA, the CDR3 is TGTGCCAGCAGTCTTACAGGGACAGGGAGCCCCTACGAGCAGTACTTC. This encodes CASSLTGTGSPYEQYF. The chain links TRBV27 to TRBJ2-7; 9 bases agree with TRBD1. Germline assignment: CDR1 MNHEY and CDR2 SMNVEV (reference sequence). The CDR3 spans 16 residues. The junction had 10 bases not matched to a gene; V was cut back by 5 bases and J by 2 bases.

On this clonotype: This clone may be a read error of a much larger clone one base away. The CDR3 DNA reads as TGCAGTGCTAGAACCGGGACAGAGGGTTGCGAGCAGTACTTC. Its translation is CSARTGTEGCEQYF. The chain couples TRBV20-1 to TRBJ2-5, with 7 bases fitting TRBD1. The DNA matches TRBJ2-7 better at its end, which makes the J call doubtful. This CDR3 is built from 14 residues. Looked up from germline, CDR1 is DFQATT and CDR2 is SNEGSKA (reference sequence).

This clonotype appeared a few times. This sequence joins TRBV6-1 and TRBJ2-6; D call uncertain. Germline CDR1 is MNHNS and CDR2 is SASEGT. The CDR3 covers 14 residues. V dropped 6 bases and J dropped 1 base, with 7 bases sitting between them. CDR3 protein: CASRQPSGANVLTF. In DNA form, the CDR3 reads TGTGCCAGCAGACAGCCGTCTGGGGCCAACGTCCTGACTTTC.

This clonotype was detected only a few times. The V gene is TRBV5-6, the J gene TRBJ2-7, with D hard to call. V was pared by 0 bases and J by 5 bases, with 9 bases between. From germline, CDR1 is SGHDT and CDR2 YYEEEE. This CDR3 spans 13 amino acids. This CDR3 reads CASSLGRSHEQYF. The CDR3 bases are TGTGCCAGCAGCTTGGGCAGGTCCCACGAGCAGTACTTC.

The chain uses TRBV10-3 and TRBJ1-2; D call uncertain. The CDR3 totals 14 residues. Trimming took 0 bases from V and 7 from J, leaving 12 bases between them. Germline CDR1 reads ENHRY; CDR2 reads SYGVKD. CDR3 in amino acids: CAISESWEGGGYTF. The CDR3 DNA is TGTGCCATCAGTGAGTCGTGGGAGGGTGGTGGCTACACCTTC.

The V gene is TRBV7-9, the J gene TRBJ2-5; TRBD2 matches 8 bases. The assigned J gene may be wrong: the sequence end matches TRBJ2-7 better. This CDR3 has 12 residues. Germline CDR1 SEHNR, CDR2 FQNEAQ (reference sequence). CDR3 in DNA: TGTGCCAGCGCCCCGGGAGGGGGCGAGCAGTACTTC. Its protein is CASAPGGGEQYF.

The rearrangement uses TRBV2 and TRBJ2-1; 11 bases line up with TRBD2. Trimming at V came to 4 bases and at J to 9 bases, leaving 5 bases not matched to a gene. Germline loops: CDR1 SNHLY, CDR2 FYNNEI. This CDR3 comprises 14 residues. The CDR3: CASSGVLAGVEQFF. The DNA for the CDR3 is TGTGCCAGCAGTGGCGTACTAGCGGGAGTTGAGCAGTTCTTC.

This clonotype showed up just a few times. The rearrangement joins TRBV6-5 to TRBJ1-5, with D maybe TRBD1 (6 bases). V gave up 2 bases and J gave up 4 bases, with 6 bases separating them. The CDR3 is 13 residues long. Germline CDR1 reads MNHEY; CDR2 reads SVGAGI. The CDR3 region has the DNA TGTGCCAGCAGTTACGACAGGAATCAGCCCCAGCATTTT. Its translation: CASSYDRNQPQHF.

The V and J genes are TRBV7-9 and TRBJ2-3; no reliable D call. There are 15 residues in the CDR3. Germline V lookup: CDR1 SEHNR, CDR2 FQNEAQ (reference sequence). V lost 4 bases and J 2 bases, leaving 13 bases between the germline ends. As DNA, the CDR3 is TGTGCCAGCAGCTCCCGCGGCACTGACACAGATACGCAGTATTTT. Translation: CASSSRGTDTDTQYF.

For this clonotype: An end of the junction differs from the germline gene, which may be a read error. This chain connects TRBV12-3 or TRBV12-4 to TRBJ1-1; D is possibly TRBD1 (6 bases). The length of the CDR3 is 10 residues. CDR3 residues: CVSGQSRAFF. In nucleotides, the CDR3 is TGTGTCAGCGGACAGAGTAGGGCTTTCTTT.

V and J are TRBV4-1 and TRBJ2-4; tentatively, D is TRBD1 (6 bases). The V and J ends lost 3 bases and 13 bases respectively, with 19 bases between them. Germline V lookup: CDR1 MGHRA, CDR2 YSYEKL. The CDR3 length is 14 residues. The CDR3 DNA sequence: TGCGCCAGCAGCCATTTTACAGGGCCCAATGAGCAGTACTTC. Residues: CASSHFTGPNEQYF.

The V gene is TRBV2, the J gene TRBJ2-2, with D possibly TRBD1 on 5 matching bases. In germline, CDR1 is SNHLY, CDR2 FYNNEI. This CDR3 is built from 15 residues. V was trimmed by 7 bases and J by 1 base, leaving 13 bases between them. CDR3 sequence (DNA): TGTGCCAGCACCCACTCGGACATGAACACCGGGGAGCTGTTTTTT. It is translated as CASTHSDMNTGELFF.

The chain recombines TRBV27 with TRBJ2-7, with D possibly TRBD1 on 6 matching bases. Germline V gene lookup returns CDR1 MNHEY and CDR2 SMNVEV (reference sequence). V dropped 8 bases and J dropped 2 bases, with 13 bases sitting between them. The CDR3 is 13 residues long. CDR3 sequence: CASATGLTYEQYF. The CDR3 DNA follows: TGTGCCAGCGCGACAGGACTTACCTACGAGCAGTACTTC.

This chain connects TRBV20-1 to TRBJ2-7; 9 nucleotides align to TRBD1. With 6 bases clipped from V and 6 bases from J, the junction kept 9 bases outside the gene matches. The V gene's germline CDR1 is DFQATT and CDR2 SNEGSKA (reference sequence). The CDR3 has 13 residues. CDR3 sequence reads: CSAPGQGKSEQYF. For the CDR3, the DNA is TGCAGTGCGCCAGGACAGGGGAAATCCGAGCAGTACTTC.

The chain couples TRBV25-1 to TRBJ2-7; D perhaps matches TRBD2 (6 bases). This CDR3 contains 16 residues. Germline V gene lookup returns CDR1 MGHDK and CDR2 SYGVNS. The ends were cut back, 4 bases at V and 0 bases at J, with 16 bases in the middle. The CDR3 DNA sequence: TGTGCCAGCAGTGGCCGGAGGGCCGATAGCTCCTACGAGCAGTACTTC. Encoded protein: CASSGRRADSSYEQYF.

This chain links TRBV5-1 with TRBJ2-4, with a weak D call TRBD2 (6 bases). This CDR3 is built from 14 residues. The V end was cut by 2 bases, the J end by 13 bases, with 19 bases between. Germline CDR1 is SGHRS and CDR2 is YFSETQ. This CDR3 is CASSFIVGGGEQYF. The CDR3 DNA follows: TGCGCCAGCAGCTTTATAGTGGGAGGAGGGGAGCAGTACTTC.

The rearrangement uses TRBV5-1 and TRBJ1-4, with D unresolved. Germline lookup yields CDR1 SGHRS and CDR2 YFSETQ. The CDR3 spans 14 residues. V lost 4 bases and J 0 bases, leaving 7 bases between the germline ends. CDR3 loop: CASSPESTNEKLFF. The CDR3 DNA reads as TGCGCCAGCAGCCCGGAGTCAACTAATGAAAAACTGTTTTTT.

The V call is TRBV29-1, the J call TRBJ2-7, with D maybe TRBD2 (7 bases). TRBJ2-5 matches the DNA end more closely, so the J call is doubtful. The V gene's germline CDR1 is SQVTM and CDR2 ANQGSEA. CDR3 length: 16 amino acids. The CDR3 loop is CSVRSPAAGALETQYF. The CDR3, as DNA: TGCAGCGTTCGAAGCCCCGCTGCGGGGGCGTTGGAGACCCAGTACTTC.

This clonotype showed up just a few times. The chain uses TRBV7-2 and TRBJ2-7; D is unclear. In germline, CDR1 is SGHTA, CDR2 FQGNSA. V dropped 4 bases and J dropped 6 bases, with 16 bases sitting between them. CDR3 length: 14 residues. DNA for the CDR3: TGTGCCAGCAGCTCCACTTCTAGTGGGCTCGAGCAGTACTTC. It codes for CASSSTSSGLEQYF.

This clonotype was counted a few times. The CDR3 DNA follows: TGTGCCAGCAGTTACGAGGGGGGCGATTTCTACGAGCAGTACTTC. It translates to CASSYEGGDFYEQYF. The V gene is TRBV6-5, the J gene TRBJ2-7, with D perhaps TRBD1 or TRBD2 (6 bases each). Germline CDR1 is MNHEY and CDR2 is SVGAGI. V was trimmed by 2 bases and J by 3 bases, leaving 14 bases between them. There are 15 residues in the CDR3.

The chain combines TRBV4-3 with TRBJ2-7, with 7 bases identical to TRBD1. There are 14 residues in the CDR3. V lost 3 bases to trimming and J lost 5 bases; unmatched junction nucleotides: 7. Germline CDR1 is LGHNA and CDR2 is YSLEER. The DNA of the CDR3 is TGCGCCAGCAGCCAGCAGCCTACAGGGGACGAGCAGTACTTC. Its protein is CASSQQPTGDEQYF.